This TCR beta chain appears in the sequencing data of a study of cytomegalovirus exposure and HLA in healthy donors. All donors participated as healthy donors of bone marrow. At sampling all donors were nominally healthy, likely with unrecorded immune exposures. Remarks on this clone: The antigen is undetermined.

Study findings and constraints: According to a later analysis, donors in an Asian-associated ancestry cluster reportedly had fewer N-insertions than the approximately 730-donor mean. A missense DCLRE1C variant was associated with V- and J-gene trimming of TCR beta chains in a later analysis, and an independent cohort replicated the association.

Trimming took off 5 bases at V and 1 base at J, with 11 bases between the two ends. Germline CDR1 SGHVS, CDR2 FNYEAQ. The CDR3 is 14 amino acids. This PCR relied on a set of 60 Vbeta primers and 13 Jbeta primers. Generated by immunoSEQ multiplex PCR, the TCRdb table keeps only in-frame clones and is missing some. This table lists 130,000 or so clones. The chain couples TRBV7-6 to TRBJ2-5, with TRBD1 as a possible D gene (6 bases). The clonotype originates from a woman between 18 and 29 years old in good health and CMV-seronegative. The sample comprised PBMCs. CDR3 region: CASSSRTVQETQYF. For the CDR3, the DNA is TGTGCCAGCAGCAGCCGGACAGTCCAAGAGACCCAGTACTTC.